One and the same sample provided the 15 T cell receptor beta chains below, sequenced in a study of T cell responses to AZD1222 COVID-19 vaccine. Assay: immunoSEQ multiplex PCR; the TCRdb copy retains only in-frame clones and omits some. The data hold about 140,000 clones, with approximately 92% observed a single time. The source material was peripheral blood, sampled on day 0 of AZD1222 vaccination. The receptors were sampled from an adult in good health.

The J gene is TRBJ2-7, the V gene TRBV5-1, with 7 bases fitting TRBD1. CDR1 and CDR2 from the germline V gene are SGHRS and YFSETQ. The trim removed 4 bases at V and 9 bases at J, leaving 16 bases unmatched. The CDR3 is made up of 15 amino acids. CDR3 in amino acids: CASSLGTDPPLGQYF. CDR3 coding DNA: TGCGCCAGCAGCCTAGGGACAGATCCCCCTCTGGGGCAGTACTTC.

The chain employs TRBV11-2 and TRBJ1-2, with no clear D. Per germline, CDR1 SGHAT and CDR2 FQNNGV. The germline V and J ends were trimmed by 5 bases and 3 bases, with 7 bases remaining between them. The CDR3 is 12 residues long. The DNA for the CDR3 is TGTGCCAGCAGCCAAGGATACTATGGCTACACCTTC. Protein product: CASSQGYYGYTF.

The gene calls are TRBV7-9 and TRBJ2-1, with 14 nucleotides matching TRBD2. Germline V gene sequence: CDR1 SEHNR, CDR2 FQNEAQ (reference sequence). This CDR3 is built from 15 residues. After removal of 7 bases from V and 7 bases from J, the junction contained 6 bases not matched to a gene. CDR3 in amino acids: CASTPRLAGGNEQFF. The CDR3 bases are TGTGCCAGCACCCCAAGACTAGCGGGAGGGAATGAGCAGTTCTTC.

The chain uses TRBV28 and TRBJ2-7, with D possibly TRBD1 on 6 matching bases. The CDR3 spans 15 residues. Trimming took 4 bases from V and 0 from J, leaving 13 bases between them. The germline V gene has CDR1 MDHEN and CDR2 SYDVKM. CDR3 protein: CASSSRGSVSYEQYF. DNA of the CDR3: TGTGCCAGCAGTTCCAGGGGTTCGGTCTCCTACGAGCAGTACTTC.

The V gene is TRBV7-2, the J gene TRBJ1-3; TRBD1 matches 9 bases. V lost 3 bases and J lost 6; bases outside the gene matches: 9. This CDR3 has 16 residues. Germline-derived CDR1 and CDR2 are SGHTA and FQGNSA. CDR3 nucleotides: TGTGCCAGCAGCTTTGAAGGACAGGGGCTTGTAAACACCATATATTTT. It is translated as CASSFEGQGLVNTIYF.

The chain is built from TRBV5-6 and TRBJ1-4; D gene ambiguous. CDR3 length: 18 amino acids. Per the germline V gene, CDR1 is SGHDT and CDR2 is YYEEEE. Trimming removed 0 bases from V and 4 bases from J, with 19 bases in between. CDR3 bases: TGTGCCAGCAGCTTGGCGTTGACCGCCGGGAGTTTTAATGAAAAACTGTTTTTT. It codes for CASSLALTAGSFNEKLFF.

The chain recombines TRBV19 with TRBJ2-7; 7 bases match TRBD2. Trimming removed 5 bases from V and 0 bases from J; junction bases left unmatched: 10. The CDR3 extends over 16 amino acids. Germline assignment: CDR1 LNHDA and CDR2 SQIVND (reference sequence). CDR3 in DNA: TGTGCCAGTAGTCCCCTAGGGAGGGACGGCTCCTACGAGCAGTACTTC. It specifies CASSPLGRDGSYEQYF.

The rearrangement uses TRBV19 and TRBJ2-1, with TRBD2 matching 7 bases. Germline assignment: CDR1 LNHDA and CDR2 SQIVND (reference sequence). After removal of 3 bases from V and 8 bases from J, the junction contained 10 bases not matched to a gene. The CDR3 loop spans 15 amino acids. CDR3 amino acids: CASSILTSKPDEQFF. CDR3 DNA sequence: TGTGCCAGTAGTATTTTGACTAGCAAACCTGATGAGCAGTTCTTC.

This chain connects TRBV20-1 to TRBJ2-5; no clear D gene. V lost 3 bases and J 5 bases, leaving 10 bases between the germline ends. The CDR3 has 12 residues. Germline V gene sequence: CDR1 DFQATT, CDR2 SNEGSKA (reference sequence). DNA for the CDR3: TGCAGTGCTAGTCGTAAATGGGAGACCCAGTACTTC. Translating gives CSASRKWETQYF.

This chain connects TRBV7-9 to TRBJ1-2; the match to TRBD1 covers 9 bases. V was clipped by 6 bases and J by 5 bases; unmatched bases: 4. Germline loops: CDR1 SEHNR, CDR2 FQNEAQ (reference sequence). This CDR3 has 13 amino acids. The CDR3 spells CASSIQGAYGYTF. The CDR3 bases are TGTGCCAGCAGTATACAGGGGGCGTATGGCTACACCTTC.

The CDR3 DNA reads TGTGCCAGCAGTGAATTTGGGGGCTACGAGCAGTACTTC. This codes for CASSEFGGYEQYF. This chain uses TRBV25-1 with TRBJ2-7; D assignment may be TRBD1 or TRBD2 (5 bases each). V lost 1 base and J 3 bases, leaving 7 bases between the germline ends. This CDR3 is built from 13 residues. Per germline, CDR1 MGHDK and CDR2 SYGVNS.

This clone has only a few counts. The rearrangement joins TRBV5-5 to TRBJ1-3; 10 bases agree with TRBD1. CDR3 length: 15 residues. Trimming took 1 base from V and 8 from J; bases not matched to a gene: 6. Germline CDR1 reads SGHKS; CDR2 reads YYEKEE (reference sequence). CDR3 in amino acids: CASSLTGQGSYTIYF. DNA of the CDR3: TGTGCCAGCAGCTTGACGGGACAGGGGTCATACACCATATATTTT.

The chain employs TRBV28 and TRBJ1-4, with D perhaps TRBD1 (5 bases). This CDR3 is built from 15 residues. CDR1 and CDR2 (germline): MDHEN, SYDVKM. V was pared by 4 bases and J by 6 bases, with 15 bases between. CDR3 region: CASSSAQALDEKLFF. The CDR3, as DNA: TGTGCCAGCAGTTCCGCACAGGCCTTGGATGAAAAACTGTTTTTT.

V gene TRBV28 combines with J gene TRBJ2-3; D gene ambiguous. The CDR3 is 14 residues long. CDR1 is MDHEN and CDR2 is SYDVKM in the germline V gene. Trimming pared 5 bases from V and 5 bases from J, leaving 14 bases between. CDR3 DNA: TGTGCCAGCAGTCCCTCGTGGGGTATAGATACGCAGTATTTT. It encodes CASSPSWGIDTQYF.

This clone was picked up one time. The chain uses TRBV3-1 (or the pseudogene TRBV3-2) and TRBJ1-5; no firm D call. CDR1 LGHDT and CDR2 YNNKEL come from the germline V gene (reference sequence). The length of the CDR3 is 14 residues. The ends were cut back, 2 bases at V and 1 base at J, with 6 bases in the middle. Here the CDR3 reads CASSQKGSNQPQHF. In nucleotides, the CDR3 is TGTGCCAGCAGCCAAAAGGGCAGCAATCAGCCCCAGCATTTT.